This T cell receptor (beta chain) is drawn from a study of identical twins. CDR1 is DFQATT, CDR2 SNEGSKA, per germline (reference sequence). The CDR3 spans 15 residues. The V end lost 4 bases, the J end lost 0 bases, and 14 bases lay between the germline ends. Only a few counts were recorded for this clonotype. TCRdb re-derived calls from the 5' RACE reads in MiXCR, one entry per CDR3 protein. The sample has about 720,000 distinct CDR3 sequences; about 20% are singletons. These data were also reused for a study on T cells expressing NK-cell markers.

The chain recombines TRBV20-1 with TRBJ2-3, with D possibly matching TRBD2 (5 bases). The clonotype comes from a woman aged 18-29 years in good health. Input material: PBMCs. The CDR3 region is CSAIGLAASTDTQYF. In nucleotides, the CDR3 is TGCAGTGCTATAGGGCTAGCAGCTAGCACAGATACGCAGTATTTT.